This TCR beta chain is drawn from a study of post-analysis software for immune sequencing data. Study results and caveats: Patients carried roughly 5 TRBV segments more frequently than controls did, and TRBV5-6, TRBV5-1 and TRBV20-1 were among them.

The CDR3 contains 13 residues. CDR1 is SGHTA, CDR2 FQGNSA, per germline. Trimming left V 3 bases short and J 5 bases short, with 11 bases between. Comment on this clonotype: Its specificity is unknown.

Carried by the TCR beta cDNA libraries were unique molecular identifiers. The yield from roughly 1 to 10 million T cells was 500,000 or so cDNA molecules in total. One entry per CDR3 protein results from TCRdb running MiXCR on the PCR reads. The data contain 650,000 to 850,000 distinct CDR3 sequences, about 53% of them singletons. The sequence derives from a girl aged 5-17 years with multiple sclerosis. The chain carries TRBV7-2 and TRBJ2-7, with D hard to call. The sequenced material came from blood. DNA for the CDR3: TGTGCCAGCAGCTTGCCCCAGGTCGACGAGCAGTACTTC. It codes for CASSLPQVDEQYF.